This TCR beta chain was found in a study of blood T cell repertoires in COVID-19. Study summary: COVID-19 samples from acute and convalescent phases originated in the United States, Italy and Spain. T cells, B-cell-depleted T cells, or PBMCs provided the cDNA or gDNA that served as material.

The protocol was immunoSEQ multiplex PCR, while the TCRdb copy is restricted to in-frame clones and leaves out a portion. In the table there are 130,000 to 150,000 clones, around 85% of which are singletons. Seattle patients were enrolled during active infection and followed longitudinally. The CDR3 has 16 residues. The V gene's germline CDR1 is MNHEY and CDR2 SMNVEV (reference sequence). The V segment lost 5 bases and the J segment 3 bases; nucleotides outside the gene matches: 9. The sample taken for sequencing was peripheral blood. The source is a woman aged 55-69 years with COVID-19, enrolled during active disease. The chain recombines TRBV27 with TRBJ2-1, with TRBD2 identical over 8 bases. The CDR3 sequence: CASSTGGGPIYNEQFF. Here the CDR3 DNA reads TGTGCCAGCAGTACCGGCGGGGGGCCTATCTACAATGAGCAGTTCTTC.